These 26 T cell receptor beta chains were all obtained from the same sample, sequenced in a study of blood T cell repertoires in COVID-19. Profiling relied on immunoSEQ multiplex PCR, and the TCRdb table lists in-frame clones only, not all of them. The data show 90,000 to 100,000 clones, with roughly 70% seen just once and about 26% held by the top ten. Sequenced sample: peripheral blood. The receptors here all came from a woman aged 55-75 years in a cohort sampled during active or convalescent COVID-19.

The V call is TRBV5-1, the J call TRBJ1-4, with D possibly TRBD1 on 6 matching bases. The CDR3 has 14 residues. Germline V gene data show CDR1 as SGHRS and CDR2 as YFSETQ. Trimming shortened V by 4 bases and J by 5 bases, and 12 bases separated the two germline ends. CDR3 protein: CASSQGHGNEKLFF. The CDR3 nucleotides read TGCGCCAGCAGCCAGGGACACGGAAATGAAAAACTGTTTTTT.

This sequence joins TRBV5-1 and TRBJ1-2; 7 nucleotides match TRBD1. V lost 3 bases, J lost 4 bases, and 6 bases stayed unmatched. Germline loops: CDR1 SGHRS, CDR2 YFSETQ. The CDR3 extends over 14 amino acids. CDR3 residues: CASSSLDRSYGYTF. CDR3 DNA sequence: TGCGCCAGCAGCTCCCTGGACAGGAGCTATGGCTACACCTTC.

In its sample, this clone was seen a few times. The chain joins TRBV2 to TRBJ2-7; D possibly corresponds to TRBD1 (5 bases). Germline assignment: CDR1 SNHLY and CDR2 FYNNEI. The CDR3 spans 14 residues. The V and J ends lost 2 bases and 2 bases respectively, with 10 bases between them. CDR3 sequence: CASSEPGYTYEQYF. CDR3 bases: TGTGCCAGCAGTGAACCAGGGTATACCTACGAGCAGTACTTC.

This CDR3 is CASRNRAGDTGELFF. The CDR3 bases are TGTGCCAGCAGAAACAGGGCTGGGGACACCGGGGAGCTGTTTTTT. J is TRBJ2-2 and V is TRBV19; TRBD1 might be the D (6 bases). CDR1 is LNHDA and CDR2 is SQIVND in the germline V gene (reference sequence). With 9 bases removed from V and 3 bases from J, the gap between germline ends came to 17 bases. The CDR3 is 15 residues long.

This chain links TRBV5-1 with TRBJ1-6; the D gene is possibly TRBD1 (5 bases). The germline V gene encodes CDR1 SGHRS and CDR2 YFSETQ. This CDR3 contains 16 residues. The V end lost 0 bases, the J end lost 13 bases, and 20 bases lay between the germline ends. In nucleotides, the CDR3 is TGCGCCAGCAGCTTGGGTGGGGGGTTCGGCGGTTATCCCCTCCACTTT. Translation: CASSLGGGFGGYPLHF. The full variable domain, completed using reference TRBV5-1 and TRBJ1-6, is KAGVTQTPRYLIKTRGQQVTLSCSPISGHRSVSWYQQTPGQGLQFLFEYFSETQRNKGNFPGRFSGRQFSNSRSEMNVSTLELGDSALYLCASSLGGGFGGYPLHFGNGTRLTVT.

The CDR3 DNA is TGTGCCACCTATCGACAGGGGGGCACCTATGGCTACACCTTC. It codes for CATYRQGGTYGYTF. This chain links TRBV9 with TRBJ1-2; 9 bases are a match to TRBD1. The CDR3 is 14 amino acids. J was trimmed by 4 bases and V by 9 bases; bases with no gene match: 10. CDR1 is SGDLS and CDR2 is YYNGEE in the germline V gene.

The chain joins TRBV6-5 to TRBJ2-1; D unresolved. Trimming cost V 2 bases and J 9 bases, with 14 bases left between them. Germline assignment: CDR1 MNHEY and CDR2 SVGAGI. The CDR3 loop spans 14 amino acids. As DNA, the CDR3 is TGTGCCAGCAGTTACGTCCCAACGGGTAGTGAGCAGTTCTTC. Translating it yields CASSYVPTGSEQFF.

The chain carries TRBV6-5 and TRBJ2-1; D uncertain. Germline CDR1 is MNHEY and CDR2 is SVGAGI. The germline V and J ends were trimmed by 6 bases and 1 base, with 13 bases remaining between them. The CDR3 extends over 15 amino acids. The CDR3 spells CASSSWRGSYNEQFF. The CDR3 nucleotides are TGTGCCAGCAGCTCCTGGAGAGGATCCTACAATGAGCAGTTCTTC.

CDR3 sequence: CASSYSLSGGTYEQYF. CDR3 nucleotides: TGTGCCAGCAGTTACTCTCTAAGCGGGGGCACCTACGAGCAGTACTTC. This chain joins TRBV6-5 and TRBJ2-7; 8 positions match TRBD2. The V and J ends lost 0 bases and 2 bases, in that order; junction bases with no gene match: 6. Looked up from germline, CDR1 is MNHEY and CDR2 is SVGAGI. The CDR3 is made up of 16 amino acids.

The rearrangement joins TRBV5-1 to TRBJ2-2, with 11 bases lining up with TRBD1. The CDR3 loop spans 17 amino acids. V dropped 0 bases and J dropped 7; count of bases not matched to a gene: 8. Looked up from germline, CDR1 is SGHRS and CDR2 is YFSETQ. The CDR3 nucleotides are TGCGCCAGCAGCTTGGACGGGACAGGGGGTTACGGCGGGGAGCTGTTTTTT. It translates to CASSLDGTGGYGGELFF.

This chain connects TRBV28 to TRBJ2-7; 8 bases fit TRBD1. The CDR3 is made up of 13 amino acids. In germline, CDR1 is MDHEN, CDR2 SYDVKM. The V gene end was trimmed by 7 bases and the J gene end by 2 bases; junction bases not matched to a gene: 4. The CDR3 here is CASIRGPPYEQYF. The CDR3 coding sequence is TGTGCCAGCATCAGGGGGCCACCCTACGAGCAGTACTTC.

V gene TRBV3-1 (or the pseudogene TRBV3-2) combines with J gene TRBJ1-1; TRBD1 aligns across 7 bases. Germline CDR1 LGHDT, CDR2 YNNKEL (reference sequence). J gave up 1 base and V 1 base, and 6 bases lay outside the gene matches. This CDR3 has 16 amino acids. The CDR3 region has the DNA TGTGCCAGCAGCCAAGCTTGGGGACAGTCGAACACTGAAGCTTTCTTT. It specifies CASSQAWGQSNTEAFF.

In this sample, this clone turned up once. The chain couples TRBV11-1 to TRBJ2-2; perhaps TRBD2 as D (5 bases). V was clipped by 1 base and J by 4 bases, with 7 bases between them. Germline CDR1 SGHAT, CDR2 FQDESV (reference sequence). The CDR3 spans 14 residues. The DNA for the CDR3 is TGTGCCAGCAGCTTAGTCGGAGGCACCGGGGAGCTGTTTTTT. This translates into CASSLVGGTGELFF.

The J gene is TRBJ2-3, the V gene TRBV24-1; no clear D. Trimming stripped 5 bases from V and 5 bases from J, with 4 bases between. The CDR3 covers 11 residues. CDR1 and CDR2 (germline): KGHDR, SFDVKD. CDR3 sequence: CATSVRDTQYF. In nucleotides, the CDR3 is TGTGCCACCAGTGTCCGAGATACGCAGTATTTT.

V and J are TRBV2 and TRBJ2-7; D might be TRBD1 (5 bases). Trimming cost V 2 bases and J 0 bases, with 11 bases left between them. The germline gives CDR1 SNHLY, CDR2 FYNNEI. The length of the CDR3 is 15 residues. CDR3 nucleotide sequence: TGTGCCAGCAGTGAAAGACAGTCGAGCTCCTACGAGCAGTACTTC. As protein: CASSERQSSSYEQYF.

This chain uses TRBV29-1 with TRBJ2-2; TRBD2 agrees at 9 bases. V lost 3 bases, J lost 5 bases, and 10 bases stayed unmatched. The CDR3 loop spans 16 amino acids. The germline V gene encodes CDR1 SQVTM and CDR2 ANQGSEA. CDR3 sequence (DNA): TGCAGCGTTGAGAAACCGCGGGGGGGCGATACCGGGGAGCTGTTTTTT. Translating it yields CSVEKPRGGDTGELFF.

J is TRBJ2-1 and V is TRBV7-2; D may be TRBD1 (6 bases). This CDR3 comprises 15 residues. CDR1 is SGHTA and CDR2 is FQGNSA in the germline V gene. Deletions cut 1 base from V and 5 bases from J, with 12 bases between. The CDR3, as DNA: TGTGCCAGCAGCTTAGTAACAGGGAACAACAATGAGCAGTTCTTC. This codes for CASSLVTGNNNEQFF. Full variable domain (outside the CDR3, taken from reference TRBV7-2 and TRBJ2-1): GAGVSQSPSNKVTEKGKDVELRCDPISGHTALYWYRQSLGQGLEFLIYFQGNSAPDKSGLPSDRFSAERTGGSVSTLTIQRTQQEDSAVYLCASSLVTGNNNEQFFGPGTRLTVL.

This sequence joins TRBV30 and TRBJ2-3, with 7 nucleotides matching TRBD2. Per the germline V gene, CDR1 is GTSNPN and CDR2 is SVGIG (reference sequence). The CDR3 spans 11 residues. The ends lost 5 bases at V and 14 bases at J; junction bases unmatched: 10. In DNA form, the CDR3 reads TGTGCCTGGGCCTCGTCGGGGGGTTCGTATTTT. It specifies CAWASSGGSYF.

J is TRBJ1-2 and V is TRBV9, with 7 bases lining up with TRBD1. Per germline, CDR1 SGDLS and CDR2 YYNGEE. The CDR3 contains 16 residues. V lost 0 bases, J lost 4 bases, and 9 bases stayed unmatched. This chain's CDR3 is CASSVAPTGWGYGYTF. The DNA of the CDR3 is TGTGCCAGCAGCGTAGCCCCGACAGGGTGGGGCTATGGCTACACCTTC. The variable domain in full, completed from reference TRBV9 and TRBJ1-2, reads DSGVTQTPKHLITATGQRVTLRCSPRSGDLSVYWYQQSLDQGLQFLIQYYNGEERAKGNILERFSAQQFPDLHSELNLSSLELGDSALYFCASSVAPTGWGYGYTFGSGTRLTVV.

J is TRBJ2-1 and V is TRBV9; D unresolved. Germline CDR1 and CDR2: SGDLS and YYNGEE. The CDR3 loop spans 14 amino acids. V was shortened by 0 bases and J by 8 bases, with 12 bases between the two germline ends. The CDR3 region has the DNA TGTGCCAGCAGCGTAGGCCCTTCGGCGGATGAGCAGTTCTTC. It translates to CASSVGPSADEQFF. The whole variable domain, filled in from reference TRBV9 and TRBJ2-1, reads DSGVTQTPKHLITATGQRVTLRCSPRSGDLSVYWYQQSLDQGLQFLIQYYNGEERAKGNILERFSAQQFPDLHSELNLSSLELGDSALYFCASSVGPSADEQFFGPGTRLTVL.

The rearrangement uses TRBV5-6 and TRBJ2-6, with D perhaps matching TRBD1 (7 bases). Between the trimmed V and J ends, which lost 2 bases and 3 bases, there was a span of 12 bases. CDR3 size: 16 residues. Per germline, CDR1 SGHDT and CDR2 YYEEEE. The CDR3 loop is CASSLGGGGGANVLTF. In DNA form, the CDR3 reads TGTGCCAGCAGCTTAGGAGGGGGCGGTGGGGCCAACGTCCTGACTTTC.

This chain uses TRBV6-2 or TRBV6-3 with TRBJ2-1, with 8 bases fitting TRBD1. J lost 9 bases, V lost 5 bases, and 12 bases had no gene match. The V gene's germline CDR1 is MNHEY and CDR2 SVGEGT. The CDR3 has 15 residues. CDR3: CASSETGAPSSEQFF. The CDR3 nucleotides are TGTGCCAGCAGTGAGACAGGGGCACCCTCGAGTGAGCAGTTCTTC.

The V gene is TRBV6-5, the J gene TRBJ1-5, with D perhaps matching TRBD1 (5 bases). The V end lost 3 bases, the J end lost 4 bases, and 10 bases lay between the germline ends. The CDR3 runs to 14 residues. CDR1 MNHEY and CDR2 SVGAGI come from the germline V gene. The CDR3 loop reads CASSYMAGNQPQHF. CDR3 DNA: TGTGCCAGCAGTTATATGGCAGGGAATCAGCCCCAGCATTTT.

This clone was observed a few times. V is TRBV3-1 (or the pseudogene TRBV3-2) and J is TRBJ2-1, with 12 bases matching TRBD2. In germline, CDR1 is LGHDT, CDR2 YNNKEL (reference sequence). There are 18 residues in the CDR3. Trimming removed 0 bases from V and 7 bases from J; junction bases left unmatched: 10. The CDR3 here is CASSQDFASGGALNEQFF. In DNA, the CDR3 is TGTGCCAGCAGCCAAGATTTTGCTAGCGGGGGGGCTTTGAATGAGCAGTTCTTC.

This chain joins TRBV6-6 and TRBJ2-2, with D hard to call. The V gene's germline CDR1 is MNHNY and CDR2 SVGAGI (reference sequence). Trimming removed 1 base from V and 4 bases from J, with 10 bases in between. The CDR3 has 15 amino acids. The CDR3: CASSYWAALTGELFF. CDR3 DNA: TGTGCCAGCAGTTACTGGGCAGCCCTCACCGGGGAGCTGTTTTTT.

Details on this clone: A clone one base away is much larger, so this may be a read error. The V gene is TRBV5-8, the J gene TRBJ1-2; TRBD1 matches at 7 bases. J was trimmed by 4 bases and V by 1 base; bases with no gene match: 1. Germline-derived CDR1 and CDR2 are SGHTS and YDEGEE. This CDR3 has 13 amino acids. The CDR3 sequence: CASSLSGGYGYTF. Here the CDR3 DNA reads TGTGCCAGCAGCTTGTCAGGGGGCTATGGCTACACCTTC. The complete variable domain, with remaining parts taken from reference TRBV5-8 and TRBJ1-2, reads EAGVTQSPTHLIKTRGQQATLRCSPISGHTSVYWYQQALGLGLQFLLWYDEGEERNRGNFPPRFSGRQFPNYSSELNVNALELEDSALYLCASSLSGGYGYTFGSGTRLTVV.